What follows describes a single TCR beta chain. This specimen belongs to a study of blood T cell repertoires in COVID-19. TCRdb keeps only in-frame clones here, not all; method: immunoSEQ multiplex PCR. Of 200,000 to 250,000 clones detected, 84% appear once; the ten largest clones hold more than 2.5%. The length of the CDR3 is 16 residues. Losses at the gene ends were 4 bases for V and 6 bases for J; bases not matched to a gene: 11. The germline CDR1 and CDR2 sequences are SGHDN and FVKESK. This rearrangement joins TRBV14 to TRBJ2-2, with 7 bases identical to TRBD1. The sequenced sample was peripheral blood. The clonotype originates from a woman under 40 who had recovered from COVID-19. The CDR3: CASSLETGLKAGELFF. In DNA form, the CDR3 reads TGTGCCAGCAGCCTCGAGACAGGGTTGAAGGCCGGGGAGCTGTTTTTT.